This T cell receptor beta chain was observed in a study of beta chain features in type 1 diabetes. Study details: Taken together, all samples contributed 95 million to 110 million examined sorted cells. Study results and limitations: Shorter TCRB CDR3s, moderately but significantly so, marked every one of the four CD4+ subsets in Type 1 diabetes patients.

Note on this clone: What it recognizes is unknown.

The V gene's germline CDR1 is MGHDK and CDR2 SYGVNS. The CDR3 loop spans 16 amino acids. V was clipped by 3 bases and J by 4 bases; unmatched bases: 6. As every portion of the isolated RNA was reverse transcribed, the sequencing read expressed TCRB transcripts. Data came from immunoSEQ multiplex PCR; TCRdb stores just in-frame clones and leaves some out. The repertoire includes 130,000 or so clones, about 16% of them detected once, and around 2.5% sits in the top ten. Sequencing used central memory CD4+ T cells from blood. The genes are TRBV25-1 and TRBJ2-1, with 10 bases matching TRBD2. The sequence came from a man in his thirties or forties with type 1 diabetes. CDR3 in amino acids: CASSDNVAGGYNEQFF. In nucleotides, the CDR3 is TGTGCCAGCAGTGACAACGTAGCGGGGGGATACAATGAGCAGTTCTTC. Combining the CDR3 with reference TRBV25-1 and TRBJ2-1 gives the whole variable domain EADIYQTPRYLVIGTGKKITLECSQTMGHDKMYWYQQDPGMELHLIHYSYGVNSTEKGDLSSESTVSRIRTEHFPLTLESARPSHTSQYLCASSDNVAGGYNEQFFGPGTRLTVL.